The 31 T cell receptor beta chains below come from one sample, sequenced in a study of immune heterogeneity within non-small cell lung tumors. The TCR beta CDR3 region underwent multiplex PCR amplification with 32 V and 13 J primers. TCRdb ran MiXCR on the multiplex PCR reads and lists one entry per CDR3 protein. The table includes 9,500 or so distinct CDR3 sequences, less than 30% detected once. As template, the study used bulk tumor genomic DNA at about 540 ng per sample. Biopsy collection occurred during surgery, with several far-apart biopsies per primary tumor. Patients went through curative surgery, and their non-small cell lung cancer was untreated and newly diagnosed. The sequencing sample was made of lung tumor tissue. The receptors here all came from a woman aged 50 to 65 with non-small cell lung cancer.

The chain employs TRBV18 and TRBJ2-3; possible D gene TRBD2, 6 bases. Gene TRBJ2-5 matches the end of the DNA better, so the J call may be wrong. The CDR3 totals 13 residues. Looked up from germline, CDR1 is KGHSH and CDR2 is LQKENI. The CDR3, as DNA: TGTGCCGGCAGTTACGCGGGAACAGCGGCCCAGTACTTC. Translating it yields CAGSYAGTAAQYF.

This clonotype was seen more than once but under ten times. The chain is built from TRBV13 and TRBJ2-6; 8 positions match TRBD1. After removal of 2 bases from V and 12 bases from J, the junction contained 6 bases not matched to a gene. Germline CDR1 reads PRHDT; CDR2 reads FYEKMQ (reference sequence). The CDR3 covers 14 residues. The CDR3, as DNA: TGTGCCAGCAGCTTAAGGGGACAGGTCGGCGTCCTGACTTTC. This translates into CASSLRGQVGVLTF.

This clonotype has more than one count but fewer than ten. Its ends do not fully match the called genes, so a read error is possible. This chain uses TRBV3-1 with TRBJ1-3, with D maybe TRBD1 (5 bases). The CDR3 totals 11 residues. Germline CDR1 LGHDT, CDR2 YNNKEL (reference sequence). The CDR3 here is CASNGGNTVYF. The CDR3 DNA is TGTGCCAGCAACGGGGGAAACACCGTATATTTT.

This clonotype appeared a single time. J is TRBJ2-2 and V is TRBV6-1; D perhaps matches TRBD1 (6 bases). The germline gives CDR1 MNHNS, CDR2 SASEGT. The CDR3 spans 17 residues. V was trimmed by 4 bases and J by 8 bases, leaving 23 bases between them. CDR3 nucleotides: TGTGCCAGCAGTGGGTGGACAGAGTCACCTCTAGGTGGGGAGCTGTTTTTT. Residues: CASSGWTESPLGGELFF.

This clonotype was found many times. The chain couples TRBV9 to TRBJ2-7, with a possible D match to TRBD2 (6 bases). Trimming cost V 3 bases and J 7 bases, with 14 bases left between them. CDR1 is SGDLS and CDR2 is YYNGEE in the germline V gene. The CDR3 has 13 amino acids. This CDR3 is CASSAGLEGEQYF. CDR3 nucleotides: TGTGCCAGCAGCGCCGGTTTGGAGGGAGAGCAGTACTTC.

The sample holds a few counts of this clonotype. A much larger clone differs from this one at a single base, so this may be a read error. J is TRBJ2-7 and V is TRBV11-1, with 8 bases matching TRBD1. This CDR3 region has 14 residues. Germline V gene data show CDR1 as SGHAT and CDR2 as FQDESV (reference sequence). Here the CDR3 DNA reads TGTGCCAGCTGCTTAACAGGGGGGACCTACGAGCAGTACTTC. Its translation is CASCLTGGTYEQYF.

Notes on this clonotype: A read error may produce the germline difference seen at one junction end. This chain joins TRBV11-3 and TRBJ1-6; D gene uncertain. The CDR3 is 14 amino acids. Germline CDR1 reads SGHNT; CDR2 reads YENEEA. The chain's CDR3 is CASNLVFGGPPLHF. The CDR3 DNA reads TGTGCCAGCAACTTAGTTTTTGGCGGTCCTCCCCTCCACTTT.

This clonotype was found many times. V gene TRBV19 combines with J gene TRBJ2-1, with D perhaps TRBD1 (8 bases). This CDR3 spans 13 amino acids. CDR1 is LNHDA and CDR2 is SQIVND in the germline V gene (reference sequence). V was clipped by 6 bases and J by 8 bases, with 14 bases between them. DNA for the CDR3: TGTGCCAGTAGACAGGGGGGGGGTCATGAGCAGTTCTTC. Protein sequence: CASRQGGGHEQFF.

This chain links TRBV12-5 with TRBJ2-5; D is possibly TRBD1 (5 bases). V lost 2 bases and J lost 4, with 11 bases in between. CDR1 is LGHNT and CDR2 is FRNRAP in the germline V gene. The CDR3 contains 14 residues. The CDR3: CASGLLTEPETQYF. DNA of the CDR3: TGTGCTAGTGGTTTGTTGACAGAACCAGAGACCCAGTACTTC.

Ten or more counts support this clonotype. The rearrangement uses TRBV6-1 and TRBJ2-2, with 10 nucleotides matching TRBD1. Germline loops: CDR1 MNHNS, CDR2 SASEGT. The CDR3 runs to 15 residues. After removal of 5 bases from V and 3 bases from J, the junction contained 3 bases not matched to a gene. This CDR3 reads CASSLGTGDTGELFF. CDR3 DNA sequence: TGTGCCAGCAGTCTCGGGACAGGGGACACCGGGGAGCTGTTTTTT.

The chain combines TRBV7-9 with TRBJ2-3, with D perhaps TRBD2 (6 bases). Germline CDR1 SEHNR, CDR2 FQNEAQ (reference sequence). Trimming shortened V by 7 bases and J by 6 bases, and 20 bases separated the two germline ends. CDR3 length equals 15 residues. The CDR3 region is CASKWDSLSFDTQYF. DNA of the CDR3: TGTGCCAGCAAATGGGACTCCCTGAGTTTCGATACGCAGTATTTT.

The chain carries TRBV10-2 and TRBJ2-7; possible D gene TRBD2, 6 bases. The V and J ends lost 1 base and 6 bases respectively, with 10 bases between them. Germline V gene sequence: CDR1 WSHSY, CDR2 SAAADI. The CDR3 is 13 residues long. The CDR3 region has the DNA TGCGCCAGCAGTGAGTGGGGTAGCGGCGAGCAGTACTTC. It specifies CASSEWGSGEQYF.

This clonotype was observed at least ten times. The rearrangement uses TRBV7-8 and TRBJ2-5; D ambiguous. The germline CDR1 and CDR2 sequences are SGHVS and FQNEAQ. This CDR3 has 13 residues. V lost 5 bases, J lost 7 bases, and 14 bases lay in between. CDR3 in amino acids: CASSPDSPGTQYF. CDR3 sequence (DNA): TGTGCCAGCAGCCCTGACTCCCCGGGGACCCAGTACTTC.

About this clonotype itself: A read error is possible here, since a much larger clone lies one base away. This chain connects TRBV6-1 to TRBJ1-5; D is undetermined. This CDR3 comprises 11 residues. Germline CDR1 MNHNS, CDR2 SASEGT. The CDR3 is CASREGQPKHF. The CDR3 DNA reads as TGTGCCAGCCGTGAGGGTCAGCCCAAGCATTTT.

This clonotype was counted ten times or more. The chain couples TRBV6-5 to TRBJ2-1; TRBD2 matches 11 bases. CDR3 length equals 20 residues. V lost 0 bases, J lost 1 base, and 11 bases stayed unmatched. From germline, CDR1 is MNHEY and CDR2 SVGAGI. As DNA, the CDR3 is TGTGCCAGCAGTTACTCTATGGCTAGCGGGGGGCAGACATCCTACAATGAGCAGTTCTTC. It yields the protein CASSYSMASGGQTSYNEQFF.

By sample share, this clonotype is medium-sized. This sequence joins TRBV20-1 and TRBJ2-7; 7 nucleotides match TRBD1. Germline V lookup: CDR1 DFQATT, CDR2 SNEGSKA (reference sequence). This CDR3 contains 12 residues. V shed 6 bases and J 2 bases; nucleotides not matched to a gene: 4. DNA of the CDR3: TGCAGTGCAAGTGACAGGGCCTACGAGCAGTACTTC. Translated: CSASDRAYEQYF.

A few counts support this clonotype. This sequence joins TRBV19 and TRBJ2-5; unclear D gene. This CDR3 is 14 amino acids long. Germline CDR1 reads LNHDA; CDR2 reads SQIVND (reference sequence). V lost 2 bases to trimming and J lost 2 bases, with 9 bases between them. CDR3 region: CASSITTLQETQYF. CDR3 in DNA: TGTGCCAGTAGTATAACGACCCTTCAAGAGACCCAGTACTTC.

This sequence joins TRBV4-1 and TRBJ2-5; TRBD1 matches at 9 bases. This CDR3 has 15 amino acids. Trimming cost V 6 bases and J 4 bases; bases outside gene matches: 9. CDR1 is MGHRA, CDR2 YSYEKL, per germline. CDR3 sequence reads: CASRGTGGGRETQYF. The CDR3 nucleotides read TGCGCCAGCAGGGGAACAGGGGGCGGGAGAGAGACCCAGTACTTC.

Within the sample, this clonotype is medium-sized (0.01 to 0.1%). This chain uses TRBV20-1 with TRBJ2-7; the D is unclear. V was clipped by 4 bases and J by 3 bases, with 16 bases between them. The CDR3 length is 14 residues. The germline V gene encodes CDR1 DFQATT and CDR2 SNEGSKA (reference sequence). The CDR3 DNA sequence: TGCAGTGCTATGAGCAGCCGTCTGTTCTACGAGCAGTACTTC. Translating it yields CSAMSSRLFYEQYF.

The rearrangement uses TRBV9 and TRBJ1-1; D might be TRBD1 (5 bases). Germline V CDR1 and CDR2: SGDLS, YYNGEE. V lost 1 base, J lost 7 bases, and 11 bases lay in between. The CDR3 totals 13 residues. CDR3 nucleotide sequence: TGTGCCAGCAGCGTAACACAGGAAAGTGAAGCTTTCTTT. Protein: CASSVTQESEAFF.

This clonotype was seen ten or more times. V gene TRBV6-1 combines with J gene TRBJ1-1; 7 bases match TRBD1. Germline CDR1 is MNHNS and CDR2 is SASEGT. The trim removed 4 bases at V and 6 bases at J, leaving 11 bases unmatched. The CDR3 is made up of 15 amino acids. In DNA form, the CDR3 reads TGTGCCAGCAGTGGGGGGCGACAGGGTTCTCCTGAAGCTTTCTTT. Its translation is CASSGGRQGSPEAFF.

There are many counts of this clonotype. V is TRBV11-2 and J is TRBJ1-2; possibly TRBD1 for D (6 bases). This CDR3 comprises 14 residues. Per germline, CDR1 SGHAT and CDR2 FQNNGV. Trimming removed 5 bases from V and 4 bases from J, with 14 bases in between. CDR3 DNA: TGTGCCAGCAGCCGGGGGGCAGAGTCCTATGGCTACACCTTC. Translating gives CASSRGAESYGYTF.

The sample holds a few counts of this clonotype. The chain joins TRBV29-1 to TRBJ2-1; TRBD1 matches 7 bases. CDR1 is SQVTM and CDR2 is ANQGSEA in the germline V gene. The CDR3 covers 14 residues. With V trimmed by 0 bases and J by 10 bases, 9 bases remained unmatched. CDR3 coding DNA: TGCAGCGTTGAAGAAGCGACAGGGCTATCCGAGCAGTTCTTC. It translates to CSVEEATGLSEQFF.

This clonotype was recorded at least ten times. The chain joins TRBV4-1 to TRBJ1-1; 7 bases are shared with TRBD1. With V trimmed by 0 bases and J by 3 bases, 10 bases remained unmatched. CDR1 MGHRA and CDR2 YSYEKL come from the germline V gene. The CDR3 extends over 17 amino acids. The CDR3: CASSQDKGAAEDTEAFF. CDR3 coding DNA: TGCGCCAGCAGCCAAGATAAGGGGGCGGCGGAGGACACTGAAGCTTTCTTT.

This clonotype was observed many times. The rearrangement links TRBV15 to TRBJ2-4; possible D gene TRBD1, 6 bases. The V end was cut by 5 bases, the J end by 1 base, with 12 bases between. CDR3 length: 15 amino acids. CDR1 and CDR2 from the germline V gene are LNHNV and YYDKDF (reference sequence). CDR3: CATSGTDRAKNIQYF. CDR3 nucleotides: TGTGCCACCAGCGGAACAGACAGGGCCAAAAACATTCAGTACTTC.

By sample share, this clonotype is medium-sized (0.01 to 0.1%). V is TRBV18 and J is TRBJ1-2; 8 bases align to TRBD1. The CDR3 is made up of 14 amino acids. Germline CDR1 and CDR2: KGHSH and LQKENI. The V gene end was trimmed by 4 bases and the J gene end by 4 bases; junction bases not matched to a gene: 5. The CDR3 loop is CASSRGTGSYGYTF. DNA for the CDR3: TGTGCCAGCTCACGCGGGACAGGCAGCTATGGCTACACCTTC. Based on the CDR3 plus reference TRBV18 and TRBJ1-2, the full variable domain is NAGVMQNPRHLVRRRGQEARLRCSPMKGHSHVYWYRQLPEEGLKFMVYLQKENIIDESGMPKERFSAEFPKEGPSILRIQQVVRGDSAAYFCASSRGTGSYGYTFGSGTRLTVV.

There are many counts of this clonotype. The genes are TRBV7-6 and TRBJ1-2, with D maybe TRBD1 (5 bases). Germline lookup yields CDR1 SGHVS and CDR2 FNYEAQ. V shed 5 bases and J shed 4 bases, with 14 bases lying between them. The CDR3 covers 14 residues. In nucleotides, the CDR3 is TGTGCCAGCAGCCGCGAACCGGGGCCCTATGGCTACACCTTC. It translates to CASSREPGPYGYTF.

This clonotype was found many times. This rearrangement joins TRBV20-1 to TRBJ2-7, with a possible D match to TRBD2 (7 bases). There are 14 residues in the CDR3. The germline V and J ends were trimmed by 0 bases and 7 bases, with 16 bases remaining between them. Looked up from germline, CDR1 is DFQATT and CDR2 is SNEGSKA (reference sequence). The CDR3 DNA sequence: TGCAGTGCTAGAGATACCGGGGGGCGTGGAGAGCAGTACTTC. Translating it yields CSARDTGGRGEQYF.

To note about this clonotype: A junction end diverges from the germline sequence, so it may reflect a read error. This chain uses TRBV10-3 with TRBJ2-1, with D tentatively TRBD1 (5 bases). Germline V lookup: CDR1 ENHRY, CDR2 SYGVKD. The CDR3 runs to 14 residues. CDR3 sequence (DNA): TGTGCCATCGGTTCGGTAGGGGTCAACAATGAGCAGTTATTC. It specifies CAIGSVGVNNEQLF.

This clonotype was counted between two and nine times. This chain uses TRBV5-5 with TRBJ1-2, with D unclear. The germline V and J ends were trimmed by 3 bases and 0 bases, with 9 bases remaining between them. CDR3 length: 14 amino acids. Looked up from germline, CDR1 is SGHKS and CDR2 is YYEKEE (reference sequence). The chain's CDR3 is CASSWPFSNYGYTF. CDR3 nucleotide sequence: TGTGCCAGCAGCTGGCCTTTTTCTAACTATGGCTACACCTTC.

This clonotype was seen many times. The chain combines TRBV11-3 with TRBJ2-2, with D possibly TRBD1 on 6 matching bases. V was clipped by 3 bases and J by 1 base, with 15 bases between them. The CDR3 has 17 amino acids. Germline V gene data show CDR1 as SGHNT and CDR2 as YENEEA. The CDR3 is CASSFKKGTRNTGELFF. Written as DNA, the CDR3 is TGTGCCAGCAGCTTTAAGAAGGGGACAAGGAACACCGGGGAGCTGTTTTTT.